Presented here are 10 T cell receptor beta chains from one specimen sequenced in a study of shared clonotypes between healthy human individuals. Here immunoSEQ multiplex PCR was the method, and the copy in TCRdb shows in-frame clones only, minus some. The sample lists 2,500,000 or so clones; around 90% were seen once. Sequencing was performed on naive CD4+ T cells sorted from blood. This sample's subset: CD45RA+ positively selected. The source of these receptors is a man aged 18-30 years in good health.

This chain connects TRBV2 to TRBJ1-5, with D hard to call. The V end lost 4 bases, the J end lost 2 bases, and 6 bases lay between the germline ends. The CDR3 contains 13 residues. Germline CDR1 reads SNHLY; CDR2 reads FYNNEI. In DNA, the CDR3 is TGTGCCAGCAGTGTCACAGGCAATCAGCCCCAGCATTTT. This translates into CASSVTGNQPQHF.

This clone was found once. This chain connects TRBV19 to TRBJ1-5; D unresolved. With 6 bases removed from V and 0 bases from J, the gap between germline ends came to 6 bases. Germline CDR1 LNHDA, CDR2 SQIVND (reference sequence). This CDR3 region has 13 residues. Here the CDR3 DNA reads TGTGCCAGTAGAGCGCTTAGCAATCAGCCCCAGCATTTT. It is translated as CASRALSNQPQHF.

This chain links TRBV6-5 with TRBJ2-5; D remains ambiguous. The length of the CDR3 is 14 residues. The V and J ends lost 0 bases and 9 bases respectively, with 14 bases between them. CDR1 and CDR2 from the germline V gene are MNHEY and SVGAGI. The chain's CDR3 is CASSYSKTARAQYF. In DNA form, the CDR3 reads TGTGCCAGCAGTTACTCGAAGACGGCGCGAGCCCAGTACTTC.

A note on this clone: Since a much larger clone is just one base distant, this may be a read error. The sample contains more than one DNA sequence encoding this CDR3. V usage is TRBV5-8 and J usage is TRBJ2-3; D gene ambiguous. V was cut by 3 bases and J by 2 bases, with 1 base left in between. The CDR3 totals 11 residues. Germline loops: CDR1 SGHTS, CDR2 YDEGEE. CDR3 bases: TGTGCCAGCAGCTCCACAGATACGCAGTATTTT. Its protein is CASSSTDTQYF.

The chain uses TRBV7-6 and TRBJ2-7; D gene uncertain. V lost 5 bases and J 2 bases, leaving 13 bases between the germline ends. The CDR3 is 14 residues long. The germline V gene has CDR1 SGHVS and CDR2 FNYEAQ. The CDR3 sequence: CASSTDAGPYEQYF. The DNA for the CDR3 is TGTGCCAGCAGCACTGACGCCGGGCCCTACGAGCAGTACTTC.

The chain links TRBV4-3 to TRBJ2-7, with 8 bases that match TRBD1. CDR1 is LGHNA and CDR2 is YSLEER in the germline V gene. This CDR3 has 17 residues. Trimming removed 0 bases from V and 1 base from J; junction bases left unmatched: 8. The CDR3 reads CASSQDSGTGLSYEQYF. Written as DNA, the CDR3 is TGCGCCAGCAGCCAAGACTCCGGGACAGGTCTGTCCTACGAGCAGTACTTC.

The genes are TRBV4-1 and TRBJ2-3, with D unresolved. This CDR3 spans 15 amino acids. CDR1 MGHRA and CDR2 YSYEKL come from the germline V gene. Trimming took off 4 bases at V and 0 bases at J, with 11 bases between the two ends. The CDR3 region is CASSRLQTSTDTQYF. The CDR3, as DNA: TGCGCCAGCAGCCGTCTACAGACTAGCACAGATACGCAGTATTTT.

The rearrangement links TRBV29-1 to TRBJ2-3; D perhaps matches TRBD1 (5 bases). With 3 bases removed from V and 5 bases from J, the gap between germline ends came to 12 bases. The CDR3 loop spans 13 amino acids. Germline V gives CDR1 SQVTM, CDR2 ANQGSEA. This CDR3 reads CSVDSRVGDTQYF. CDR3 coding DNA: TGCAGCGTTGACAGCAGGGTCGGAGATACGCAGTATTTT.

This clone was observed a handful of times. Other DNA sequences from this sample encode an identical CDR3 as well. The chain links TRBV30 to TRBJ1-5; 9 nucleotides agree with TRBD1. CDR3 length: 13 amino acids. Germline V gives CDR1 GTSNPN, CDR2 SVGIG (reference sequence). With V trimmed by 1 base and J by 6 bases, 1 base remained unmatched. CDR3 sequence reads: CAWSEQGAQPQHF. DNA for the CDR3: TGTGCCTGGAGTGAACAGGGGGCTCAGCCCCAGCATTTT.

The CDR3 DNA follows: TGCGCCAGCAGCCAAGTAATGAACACTGAAGCTTTCTTT. This codes for CASSQVMNTEAFF. V gene TRBV5-1 combines with J gene TRBJ1-1; D not resolved. This CDR3 spans 13 amino acids. Trimming cost V 4 bases and J 0 bases, with 7 bases left between them. Germline V gives CDR1 SGHRS, CDR2 YFSETQ.